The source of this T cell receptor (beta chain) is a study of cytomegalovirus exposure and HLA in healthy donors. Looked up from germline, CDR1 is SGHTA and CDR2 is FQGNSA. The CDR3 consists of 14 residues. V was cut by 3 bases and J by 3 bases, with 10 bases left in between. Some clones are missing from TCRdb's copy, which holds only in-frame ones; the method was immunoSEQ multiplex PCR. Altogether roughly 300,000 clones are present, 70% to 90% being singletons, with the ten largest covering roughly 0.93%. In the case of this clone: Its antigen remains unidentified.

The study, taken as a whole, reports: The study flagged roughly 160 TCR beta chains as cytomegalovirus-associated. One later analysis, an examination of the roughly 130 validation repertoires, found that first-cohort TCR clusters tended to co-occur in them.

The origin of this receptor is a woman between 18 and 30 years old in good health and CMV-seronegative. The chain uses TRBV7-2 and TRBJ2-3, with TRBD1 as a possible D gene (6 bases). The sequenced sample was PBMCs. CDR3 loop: CASSFRDTTDTQYF. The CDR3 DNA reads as TGTGCCAGCAGCTTCCGGGACACTACAGATACGCAGTATTTT.